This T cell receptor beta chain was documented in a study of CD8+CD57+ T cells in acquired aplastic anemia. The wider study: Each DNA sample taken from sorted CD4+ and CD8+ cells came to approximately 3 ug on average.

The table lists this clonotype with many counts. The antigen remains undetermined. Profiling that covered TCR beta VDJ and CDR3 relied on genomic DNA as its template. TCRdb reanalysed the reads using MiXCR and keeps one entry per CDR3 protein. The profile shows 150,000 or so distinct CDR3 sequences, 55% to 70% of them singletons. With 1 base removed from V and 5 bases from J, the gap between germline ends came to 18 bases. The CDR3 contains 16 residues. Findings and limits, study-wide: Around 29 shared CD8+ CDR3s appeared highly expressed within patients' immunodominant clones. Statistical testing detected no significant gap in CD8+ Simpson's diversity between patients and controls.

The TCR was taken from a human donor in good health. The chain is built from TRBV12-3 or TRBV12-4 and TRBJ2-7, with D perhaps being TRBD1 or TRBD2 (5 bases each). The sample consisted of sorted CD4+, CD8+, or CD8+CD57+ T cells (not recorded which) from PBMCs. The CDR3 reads CASSLVAGAGPNEQYF. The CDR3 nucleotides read TGTGCCAGCAGTTTAGTAGCCGGGGCGGGCCCCAACGAGCAGTACTTC.